This TCR beta chain was obtained from a study of cytotoxic CD8 clonotypes in ibrutinib-treated CLL. The table lists this clone with a few counts. Generated by immunoSEQ multiplex PCR, the TCRdb table keeps only in-frame clones and is missing some. The repertoire has tens of thousands of clones, roughly 49% of them found once; the top ten carry approximately 24%. This CDR3 has 13 residues. CDR1 and CDR2 from the germline V gene are MNHEY and SMNVEV (reference sequence). Trimming took off 5 bases at V and 2 bases at J, with 10 bases between the two ends. Sequencing used PBMCs, obtained at disease progression, from a patient treated with ibrutinib. This TCR was sampled from a human donor with chronic lymphocytic leukemia. The gene calls are TRBV27 and TRBJ2-7; D ambiguous. CDR3 sequence reads: CASSPGGAYEQYF. CDR3 sequence (DNA): TGTGCCAGCAGTCCCGGCGGAGCCTACGAGCAGTACTTC.